What follows are 32 T cell receptor beta chains derived from one specimen sequenced in a study of cytomegalovirus exposure and HLA in healthy donors (dated 2017 in TCRdb). To prepare the library, the immunoSEQ multiplex PCR assay was applied. For the multiplex PCR, a mixture combining 60 forward primers for TCR Vbeta segments and 13 reverse primers for TCR Jbeta segments was used. The source is immuneACCESS, and TCRdb retained only in-frame sequences with V and J called. Part of the clones is not carried over; for the studies checked, unresolved V genes explain less than half of this, and the remainder is unexplained. This sample lists approximately 180,000 clones; around 75% were detected once. The ten largest clones capture around 3% of the sample. Sequencing was carried out using PBMCs. Every receptor here comes from a male donor in good health and CMV-seronegative.

The chain joins TRBV10-3 to TRBJ2-1; 7 bases are a match to TRBD1. The trim removed 0 bases at V and 8 bases at J, leaving 4 bases unmatched. Germline assignment: CDR1 ENHRY and CDR2 SYGVKD. The CDR3 contains 14 residues. The CDR3 region is CAISESWTGDEQFF. The CDR3 nucleotides read TGTGCCATCAGTGAGTCGTGGACAGGTGATGAGCAGTTCTTC.

The V call is TRBV28, the J call TRBJ2-7; tentatively, D is TRBD2 (7 bases). The CDR3 covers 15 residues. Germline V gives CDR1 MDHEN, CDR2 SYDVKM. V was clipped by 1 base and J by 1 base, with 11 bases between them. CDR3 sequence reads: CASSLLGGGSYEQYF. The CDR3 DNA is TGTGCCAGCAGTTTATTAGGGGGGGGTTCCTACGAGCAGTACTTC.

The rearrangement joins TRBV6-1 to TRBJ2-7, with 8 bases matching TRBD1. Looked up from germline, CDR1 is MNHNS and CDR2 is SASEGT. The CDR3 sequence is 15 residues long. V lost 7 bases and J lost 3; bases outside the gene matches: 11. This chain's CDR3 is CASNQLQGALYEQYF. CDR3 DNA: TGTGCCAGCAATCAACTTCAGGGGGCTCTCTACGAGCAGTACTTC.

V gene TRBV6-5 combines with J gene TRBJ1-5, with D perhaps matching TRBD1 (5 bases). V lost 6 bases, J lost 1 base, and 13 bases lay in between. CDR3 length equals 15 residues. CDR1 is MNHEY, CDR2 SVGAGI, per germline. As DNA, the CDR3 is TGTGCCAGCAGCTCCCTTGGGGGGAGCAATCAGCCCCAGCATTTT. It specifies CASSSLGGSNQPQHF.

The chain links TRBV7-9 to TRBJ1-5; TRBD1 might be the D (6 bases). Germline lookup yields CDR1 SEHNR and CDR2 FQNEAQ (reference sequence). CDR3 length: 14 amino acids. V was clipped by 1 base and J by 4 bases, with 8 bases between them. This chain's CDR3 is CASSLETGNQPQHF. CDR3 nucleotide sequence: TGTGCCAGCAGCTTAGAGACAGGTAATCAGCCCCAGCATTTT.

V and J are TRBV2 and TRBJ1-6, with a possible D match to TRBD1 (6 bases). Germline values: CDR1 SNHLY, CDR2 FYNNEI. The CDR3 sequence is 16 residues long. The ends were cut back, 2 bases at V and 10 bases at J, with 18 bases in the middle. DNA of the CDR3: TGTGCCAGCAGTGAACAAGGGCAGGGGTCCGGGTCACCCCTCCACTTT. Its protein product is CASSEQGQGSGSPLHF.

The chain couples TRBV12-5 to TRBJ2-6; D unresolved. Per germline, CDR1 LGHNT and CDR2 FRNRAP. The CDR3 runs 16 residues. V was shortened by 1 base and J by 0 bases, with 7 bases between the two germline ends. This CDR3 reads CASGLGRSSGANVLTF. The CDR3 nucleotides read TGTGCTAGTGGTTTGGGGCGGAGCTCTGGGGCCAACGTCCTGACTTTC.

V and J are TRBV28 and TRBJ2-7; 9 bases are a match to TRBD1. From germline, CDR1 is MDHEN and CDR2 SYDVKM. This CDR3 spans 15 amino acids. The ends lost 3 bases at V and 1 base at J; junction bases unmatched: 4. CDR3 sequence (DNA): TGTGCCAGCAGTTTCACAGGGGGCAGGTCCTACGAGCAGTACTTC. Its translation: CASSFTGGRSYEQYF.

The rearrangement joins TRBV6-6 to TRBJ2-1; no firm D call. Trimming pared 4 bases from V and 13 bases from J, leaving 11 bases between. The CDR3 is 11 amino acids. Germline V gives CDR1 MNHNY, CDR2 SVGAGI (reference sequence). CDR3 nucleotide sequence: TGTGCCAGCAGTTTCGTCGAGTCCCAGTTCTTC. The encoded protein is CASSFVESQFF.

This chain links TRBV18 with TRBJ2-5; D is possibly TRBD2 (6 bases). This CDR3 has 15 residues. In germline, CDR1 is KGHSH, CDR2 LQKENI. V was clipped by 3 bases and J by 2 bases, with 13 bases between them. CDR3 sequence (DNA): TGTGCCAGCTCACCGAGGGAGGCGGTACAAGAGACCCAGTACTTC. This codes for CASSPREAVQETQYF.

This rearrangement joins TRBV9 to TRBJ2-4; 7 bases line up with TRBD2. CDR1 is SGDLS and CDR2 is YYNGEE in the germline V gene. Trimming at V came to 3 bases and at J to 0 bases, leaving 6 bases not matched to a gene. The CDR3 totals 16 residues. CDR3 coding DNA: TGTGCCAGCAGCGCGGGAGGCAGCTTAGCCAAAAACATTCAGTACTTC. Translating gives CASSAGGSLAKNIQYF. Combining the CDR3 with reference TRBV9 and TRBJ2-4 gives the whole variable domain DSGVTQTPKHLITATGQRVTLRCSPRSGDLSVYWYQQSLDQGLQFLIQYYNGEERAKGNILERFSAQQFPDLHSELNLSSLELGDSALYFCASSAGGSLAKNIQYFGAGTRLSVL.

This clone was seen more than once but under ten times. The chain uses TRBV29-1 and TRBJ1-2; possibly TRBD1 for D (6 bases). The CDR3 is 11 amino acids. In germline, CDR1 is SQVTM, CDR2 ANQGSEA. The ends were cut back, 6 bases at V and 12 bases at J, with 17 bases in the middle. In DNA form, the CDR3 reads TGCAGCGTCCGGGACACCACTGGGCACACCTTC. Its protein is CSVRDTTGHTF.

With regard to this clone: The junction shows a germline mismatch at one end, possibly a read error. The chain joins TRBV5-4 to TRBJ2-1; TRBD2 agrees at 9 bases. Germline V CDR1 and CDR2: SGHNT, YYREEE (reference sequence). This CDR3 has 17 amino acids. CDR3 nucleotides: TGCGCCAGCAGCCAAGACGGATTGGCTAGCGGGAAAGATGAGCAGTTCTTC. Translated: CASSQDGLASGKDEQFF.

The rearrangement joins TRBV7-9 to TRBJ1-2; D remains unclear. The CDR3 runs to 14 residues. The germline V gene encodes CDR1 SEHNR and CDR2 FQNEAQ (reference sequence). Deletions cut 6 bases from V and 6 bases from J, with 17 bases between. This CDR3 is CASSFPRQSDGYTF. The CDR3 nucleotides are TGTGCCAGCAGTTTCCCCCGACAATCCGATGGCTACACCTTC. Full variable domain (outside the CDR3, taken from reference TRBV7-9 and TRBJ1-2): DTGVSQNPRHKITKRGQNVTFRCDPISEHNRLYWYRQTLGQGPEFLTYFQNEAQLEKSRLLSDRFSAERPKGSFSTLEIQRTEQGDSAMYLCASSFPRQSDGYTFGSGTRLTVV.

The chain links TRBV21-1 to TRBJ2-1; TRBD1, the D gene given by the table, was not confirmed from the DNA. TRBV21-1 is a documented pseudogene. The CDR3 contains 16 residues. The CDR3 is CASSPGQGATYNEQFF. The DNA of the CDR3 is TGTGCCAGCAGTCCCGGACAGGGGGCAACCTACAATGAGCAGTTCTTC.

The chain has TRBV30 and TRBJ1-5, with 10 bases fitting TRBD1. V lost 3 bases, J lost 6 bases, and 5 bases stayed unmatched. Per germline, CDR1 GTSNPN and CDR2 SVGIG (reference sequence). The CDR3 totals 14 residues. CDR3 protein: CAWRGQGRGQPQHF. For the CDR3, the DNA is TGTGCCTGGAGGGGACAGGGGAGGGGTCAGCCCCAGCATTTT. Variable domain in full (rest from reference TRBV30 and TRBJ1-5): SQTIHQWPATLVQPVGSPLSLECTVEGTSNPNLYWYRQAAGRGLQLLFYSVGIGQISSEVPQNLSASRPQDRQFILSSKKLLLSDSGFYLCAWRGQGRGQPQHFGDGTRLSIL.

This clone has a single count. V is TRBV30 and J is TRBJ2-3, with D unresolved. From germline, CDR1 is GTSNPN and CDR2 SVGIG (reference sequence). The CDR3 is 13 amino acids. V was pared by 0 bases and J by 0 bases, with 4 bases between. Here the CDR3 DNA reads TGTGCCTGGAGTGTACGGAGCACAGATACGCAGTATTTT. Translated: CAWSVRSTDTQYF.

The V gene is TRBV6-1, the J gene TRBJ2-5; 12 bases line up with TRBD2. This CDR3 is built from 15 residues. The V gene end was trimmed by 6 bases and the J gene end by 4 bases; junction bases not matched to a gene: 6. In germline, CDR1 is MNHNS, CDR2 SASEGT. The chain's CDR3 is CASSRLAGEGETQYF. The CDR3 coding sequence is TGTGCCAGCAGCCGACTAGCGGGAGAGGGAGAGACCCAGTACTTC.

This clone was seen a handful of times. The chain is built from TRBV7-3 and TRBJ2-3, with 8 positions matching TRBD2. Losses at the gene ends were 2 bases for V and 2 bases for J; bases not matched to a gene: 6. The CDR3 extends over 16 amino acids. Germline assignment: CDR1 SGHTA and CDR2 FQGTGA. In DNA form, the CDR3 reads TGTGCCAGCAGCTTAGATTTTAGCGGGGCCACAGATACGCAGTATTTT. This translates into CASSLDFSGATDTQYF.

This clone was seen only a few times. V gene TRBV6-5 combines with J gene TRBJ1-5, with 8 bases identical to TRBD1. The CDR3 is 15 residues long. CDR1 is MNHEY, CDR2 SVGAGI, per germline. Losses at the gene ends were 8 bases for V and 6 bases for J; bases not matched to a gene: 12. CDR3 DNA sequence: TGTGCCAGCGGGAACCCAGGGGGCCGAGGTCAGCCCCAGCATTTT. Its translation: CASGNPGGRGQPQHF.

The V call is TRBV9, the J call TRBJ2-3; perhaps TRBD2 as D (5 bases). There are 16 residues in the CDR3. CDR1 is SGDLS, CDR2 YYNGEE, per germline. V lost 4 bases and J lost 0, with 15 bases in between. CDR3 protein: CASSPGGRSSTDTQYF. In DNA, the CDR3 is TGTGCCAGCAGCCCAGGAGGCAGGAGCAGCACAGATACGCAGTATTTT.

This clone has only a few counts. V usage is TRBV25-1 and J usage is TRBJ1-3, with 7 bases that match TRBD1. V lost 8 bases and J lost 0; bases outside the gene matches: 4. The CDR3 has 14 amino acids. Germline V CDR1 and CDR2: MGHDK, SYGVNS. The CDR3 here is CASGQALSGNTIYF. CDR3 in DNA: TGTGCCAGCGGACAGGCCCTCTCTGGAAACACCATATATTTT. The whole variable domain, remainder taken from reference TRBV25-1 and TRBJ1-3, is EADIYQTPRYLVIGTGKKITLECSQTMGHDKMYWYQQDPGMELHLIHYSYGVNSTEKGDLSSESTVSRIRTEHFPLTLESARPSHTSQYLCASGQALSGNTIYFGEGSWLTVV.

The V call is TRBV10-2, the J call TRBJ2-1, with TRBD2 matching 11 bases. Germline V gene sequence: CDR1 WSHSY, CDR2 SAAADI. This CDR3 region has 15 residues. The V gene end was trimmed by 5 bases and the J gene end by 14 bases; junction bases not matched to a gene: 14. The CDR3 nucleotides read TGCGCCAGCAGTCCGACTAGCGGGACGAAAAGGGCGGAGTTCTTC. Residues: CASSPTSGTKRAEFF.

This clone showed up just a few times. The chain links TRBV6-1 to TRBJ2-3; TRBD1 might be the D (5 bases). Trimming removed 6 bases from V and 2 bases from J, with 15 bases in between. This CDR3 contains 15 residues. Germline CDR1 and CDR2: MNHNS and SASEGT. The CDR3 loop reads CASSSLRGYTDTQYF. The CDR3 DNA sequence: TGTGCCAGCAGCTCTTTAAGGGGTTACACAGATACGCAGTATTTT.

Regarding this clone: This specimen includes other DNA sequences encoding the same CDR3. The chain carries TRBV2 and TRBJ1-5; D remains ambiguous. V was trimmed by 6 bases and J by 0 bases, leaving 6 bases between them. The germline gives CDR1 SNHLY, CDR2 FYNNEI. The CDR3 extends over 13 amino acids. The CDR3 nucleotides are TGTGCCAGCAGGGAATATAGCAATCAGCCCCAGCATTTT. This gives the protein CASREYSNQPQHF.

This clone appeared once. The chain recombines TRBV7-9 with TRBJ1-5; 8 bases fit TRBD1. V trimming: 5 bases; J trimming: 7 bases; junction bases outside the gene matches: 16. The CDR3 spans 17 residues. The germline V gene encodes CDR1 SEHNR and CDR2 FQNEAQ (reference sequence). This CDR3 reads CASSPQPDRGIEQPQHF. As DNA, the CDR3 is TGTGCCAGCAGCCCCCAGCCTGACAGGGGTATCGAACAGCCCCAGCATTTT.

The J gene is TRBJ1-1, the V gene TRBV11-2; D gene uncertain. From germline, CDR1 is SGHAT and CDR2 FQNNGV. The CDR3 loop spans 11 amino acids. V was trimmed by 8 bases and J by 5 bases, leaving 9 bases between them. In DNA form, the CDR3 reads TGTGCCAGCGGCGTGAGGACTGAAGCTTTCTTT. Amino acids: CASGVRTEAFF. The variable domain in full, with the rest retrieved from reference TRBV11-2 and TRBJ1-1, is EAGVAQSPRYKIIEKRQSVAFWCNPISGHATLYWYQQILGQGPKLLIQFQNNGVVDDSQLPKDRFSAERLKGVDSTLKIQPAKLEDSAVYLCASGVRTEAFFGQGTRLTVV.

This clone was seen only a few times. The chain employs TRBV2 and TRBJ2-7; D remains unclear. The V gene's germline CDR1 is SNHLY and CDR2 FYNNEI. This CDR3 has 14 residues. V lost 7 bases and J 0 bases, leaving 13 bases between the germline ends. CDR3 in amino acids: CASTPRPSSYEQYF. Here the CDR3 DNA reads TGTGCCAGCACCCCGCGGCCCAGCTCCTACGAGCAGTACTTC.

The chain couples TRBV6-5 to TRBJ1-2, with 8 bases aligning to TRBD1. The CDR3 extends over 15 amino acids. Germline V CDR1 and CDR2: MNHEY, SVGAGI. Trimming removed 1 base from V and 8 bases from J; junction bases left unmatched: 9. CDR3 nucleotides: TGTGCCAGCAGTTACTATAGGACAGGGCCGGGGGGCTACACCTTC. Translating it yields CASSYYRTGPGGYTF.

The gene calls are TRBV6-6 and TRBJ1-6; D might be TRBD1 (6 bases). Germline CDR1 reads MNHNY; CDR2 reads SVGAGI (reference sequence). The CDR3 covers 13 residues. Trimming pared 9 bases from V and 6 bases from J, leaving 12 bases between. The CDR3 region has the DNA TGTGCCAGTGGGGTGGGGGCTAATTCACCCCTCCACTTT. Translation gives CASGVGANSPLHF.

There are a few counts of this clone. The chain has TRBV5-1 and TRBJ2-1; TRBD2 agrees at 9 bases. V lost 4 bases to trimming and J lost 1 base; unmatched junction nucleotides: 18. This CDR3 contains 20 residues. Germline CDR1 and CDR2: SGHRS and YFSETQ. CDR3 sequence reads: CASSVPGTSKQTASYNEQFF. The CDR3 DNA follows: TGCGCCAGCAGCGTCCCAGGGACTAGCAAACAAACAGCGTCCTACAATGAGCAGTTCTTC.

V is TRBV30 and J is TRBJ1-5, with 10 positions matching TRBD1. The V gene's germline CDR1 is GTSNPN and CDR2 SVGIG (reference sequence). This CDR3 is 16 amino acids long. V was pared by 2 bases and J by 3 bases, with 7 bases of the junction left unmatched. The CDR3 loop is CAWSSRGTGVNQPQHF. The CDR3 DNA sequence: TGTGCCTGGAGTAGTAGGGGGACAGGGGTCAATCAGCCCCAGCATTTT.